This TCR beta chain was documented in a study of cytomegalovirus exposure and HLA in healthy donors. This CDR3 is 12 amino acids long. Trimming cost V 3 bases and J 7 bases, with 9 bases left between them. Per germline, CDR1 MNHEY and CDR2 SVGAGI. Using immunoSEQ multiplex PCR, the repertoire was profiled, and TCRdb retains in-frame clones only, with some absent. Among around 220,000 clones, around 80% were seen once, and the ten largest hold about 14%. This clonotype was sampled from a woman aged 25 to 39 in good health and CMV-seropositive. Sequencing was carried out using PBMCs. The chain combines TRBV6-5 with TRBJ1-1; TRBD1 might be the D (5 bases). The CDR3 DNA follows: TGTGCCAGCAGTTATCTCGACAGTGAAGCTTTCTTT. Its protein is CASSYLDSEAFF.